This TCR beta chain was found in a study of cytomegalovirus exposure and HLA in healthy donors. Study-level findings and limits: Upon later analysis, HLA-associated TCR beta chains proved more clonally expanded than other, equally common chains. Later analysis demonstrated an association between a missense DCLRE1C variant and TCR beta V- and J-gene trimming.

Comment on this clone: Its antigen is not known.

The PCR made use of 60 Vbeta and 13 Jbeta primers. Data came from immunoSEQ multiplex PCR; TCRdb stores just in-frame clones and leaves some out. The sample shows 55,000 or so clones, approximately 70% of them seen only once. V shed 4 bases and J 0 bases; nucleotides not matched to a gene: 3. CDR1 MDHEN and CDR2 SYDVKM come from the germline V gene. This CDR3 has 15 residues. Participants comprised healthy donors of bone marrow. V is TRBV28 and J is TRBJ1-3; 7 nucleotides match TRBD1. The source material was PBMCs. The source of this sequence is a man between 18 and 35 years old in good health and CMV-seronegative. The DNA for the CDR3 is TGTGCCAGCAGTTCGGGACAGTTCTCTGGAAACACCATATATTTT. Protein product: CASSSGQFSGNTIYF.